This paragraph covers one T cell receptor (beta chain) sequence. The CDR3 sequence is 14 residues long. CDR1 and CDR2 (germline): DFQATT, SNEGSKA (reference sequence). This sample is drawn from a study of blood T cells in healthy people across ages. The authors ran a second PCR of roughly 7 to 11 cycles using a sample-barcoded 5' primer and a J-beta primer mix. TCRdb re-called the 5' RACE reads with MiXCR, one entry per CDR3 protein. The table records hundreds of thousands of distinct CDR3 sequences, 25% of them present only once. The sample also formed part of further work on T cells of mothers and their children.

The sequenced sample was blood. This sequence joins TRBV20-1 and TRBJ2-1; D gene uncertain. TRBJ2-7 explains the end of the DNA better; the J call may be wrong. The TCR sequence derives from a boy aged 10-17 years in good health. The CDR3 is CSARDVRRSYEQYF. CDR3 bases: TGCAGTGCTAGAGATGTGCGTAGGTCGTACGAGCAGTACTTC.